The clone carrying this TCR beta chain came up a few times. The sample belongs to a study of blood T cell repertoires in COVID-19. Sequencing used immunoSEQ multiplex PCR; TCRdb keeps in-frame clones, though not all of them. This table has some 200,000 clones, around 85% appearing once. The study drew participants aged about 18 to 89 years from under 30 US areas. The TCR sequence derives from a woman aged 40 to 49 with acute COVID-19. Sequenced input: PBMCs or T cells enriched from blood (not recorded which).

For the CDR3, the DNA is TGCGCCAGCAGCCAAGTTGCGGCAGGGGGCCGTGAGACCCAGTACTTC. Its translation is CASSQVAAGGRETQYF. The chain couples TRBV4-3 to TRBJ2-5; 8 bases align to TRBD1. From germline, CDR1 is LGHNA and CDR2 YSLEER. The CDR3 runs 16 residues. J was trimmed by 5 bases and V by 1 base; bases with no gene match: 9.